This T cell receptor beta chain was documented in a study of blood T cell repertoires in COVID-19. On the study more broadly: Sample material is recorded as cDNA or gDNA derived from T cells, B-cell-depleted T cells, or PBMCs.

Repertoires were generated with immunoSEQ multiplex PCR, while TCRdb's copy carries only in-frame clones and drops some. The data contain hundreds of thousands of clones, approximately 83% of them singletons. The CDR3 totals 14 residues. Germline V gene sequence: CDR1 SGHKS, CDR2 YYEKEE (reference sequence). Deletions cut 4 bases from V and 4 bases from J, with 14 bases between. The J gene is TRBJ1-2, the V gene TRBV5-5; D possibly corresponds to TRBD1 (6 bases). The sequencing sample was made of PBMCs or T cells enriched from blood (not recorded which). The TCR sequence derives from a woman aged 40 to 50 with acute COVID-19. CDR3 sequence: CASSVRTDLYGYTF. The CDR3, as DNA: TGTGCCAGCAGCGTGAGGACAGACCTCTATGGCTACACCTTC.